This T cell receptor (beta chain) was captured in a study of T cell repertoires in cytomegalovirus infection. As for the study in general: It was the public TCR beta signatures that indicated both CMV infection and matching HLA type.

The CDR3 spans 13 residues. V lost 6 bases to trimming and J lost 3 bases, with 12 bases between them. The germline V gene encodes CDR1 MNHNY and CDR2 SVGAGI (reference sequence). With regard to this clonotype: Its antigen is currently unknown.

Using its own MiXCR run on the reads, TCRdb lists one record per CDR3 protein. The table lists about 130,000 distinct CDR3 sequences, approximately 30% of them singletons. The specimen comprised CD8+ T cells from cultured PBMCs, sampled from culture after CMV antigen stimulation. The receptor was isolated from a human donor in good health (CMV status not recorded). Some clones in this sample may be carry-over from other donors' samples. The V call is TRBV6-6, the J call TRBJ2-7; D is tentatively TRBD1 or TRBD2 (5 bases each). The CDR3 sequence is CASRGRGIYEQYF. CDR3 sequence (DNA): TGTGCCAGCAGGGGACGAGGCATCTACGAGCAGTACTTC.